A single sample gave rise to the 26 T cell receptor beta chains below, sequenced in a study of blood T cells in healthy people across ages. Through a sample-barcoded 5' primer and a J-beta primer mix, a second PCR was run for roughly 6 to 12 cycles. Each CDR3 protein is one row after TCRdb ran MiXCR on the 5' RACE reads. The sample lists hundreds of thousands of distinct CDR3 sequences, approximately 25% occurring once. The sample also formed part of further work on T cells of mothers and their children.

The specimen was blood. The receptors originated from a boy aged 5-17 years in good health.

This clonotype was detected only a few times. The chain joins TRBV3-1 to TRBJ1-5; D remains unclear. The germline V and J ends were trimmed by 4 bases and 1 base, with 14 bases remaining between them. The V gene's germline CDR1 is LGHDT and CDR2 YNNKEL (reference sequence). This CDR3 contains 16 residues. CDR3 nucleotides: TGTGCCAGCAGCCCTTCCCACGGACGGAGCAATCAGCCCCAGCATTTT. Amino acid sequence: CASSPSHGRSNQPQHF.

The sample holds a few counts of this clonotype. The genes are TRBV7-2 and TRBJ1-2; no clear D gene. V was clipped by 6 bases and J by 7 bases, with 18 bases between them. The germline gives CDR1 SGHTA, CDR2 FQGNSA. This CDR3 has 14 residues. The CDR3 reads CASSHPATLGGYTF. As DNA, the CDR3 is TGTGCCAGCAGTCACCCGGCGACTCTCGGTGGCTACACCTTC. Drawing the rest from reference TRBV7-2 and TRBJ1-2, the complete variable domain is GAGVSQSPSNKVTEKGKDVELRCDPISGHTALYWYRQSLGQGLEFLIYFQGNSAPDKSGLPSDRFSAERTGGSVSTLTIQRTQQEDSAVYLCASSHPATLGGYTFGSGTRLTVV.

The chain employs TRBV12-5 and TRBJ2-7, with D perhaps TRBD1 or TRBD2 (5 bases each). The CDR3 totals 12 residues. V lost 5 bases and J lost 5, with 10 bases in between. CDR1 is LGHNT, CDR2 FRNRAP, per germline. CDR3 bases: TGTGCTAGTGGTCAGGGACCGGACGAGCAGTACTTC. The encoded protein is CASGQGPDEQYF.

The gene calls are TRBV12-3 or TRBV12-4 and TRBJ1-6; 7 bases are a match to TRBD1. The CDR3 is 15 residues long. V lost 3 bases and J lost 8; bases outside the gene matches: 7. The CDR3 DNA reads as TGTGCCAGCAGTTTTTCCAGACAGGGCCATTCACCCCTCCACTTT. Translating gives CASSFSRQGHSPLHF.

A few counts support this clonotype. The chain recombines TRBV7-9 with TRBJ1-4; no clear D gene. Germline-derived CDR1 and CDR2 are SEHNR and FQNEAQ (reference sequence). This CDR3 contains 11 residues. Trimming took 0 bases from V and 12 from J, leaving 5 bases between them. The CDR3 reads CASSLAVELFF. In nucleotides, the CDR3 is TGTGCCAGCAGCTTAGCAGTAGAACTGTTTTTT.

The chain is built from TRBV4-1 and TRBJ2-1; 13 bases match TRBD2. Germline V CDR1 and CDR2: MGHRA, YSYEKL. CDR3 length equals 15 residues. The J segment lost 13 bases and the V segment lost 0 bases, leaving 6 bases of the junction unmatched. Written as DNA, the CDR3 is TGCGCCAGCAGCCAAGACCAACTAGCGGGAGGGAAACAGTTCTTC. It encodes CASSQDQLAGGKQFF.

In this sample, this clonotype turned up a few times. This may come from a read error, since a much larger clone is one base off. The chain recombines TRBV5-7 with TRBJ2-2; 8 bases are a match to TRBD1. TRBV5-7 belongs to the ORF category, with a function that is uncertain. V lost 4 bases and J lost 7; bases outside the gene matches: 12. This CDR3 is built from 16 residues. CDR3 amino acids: CASSRRLQGVDGELFF. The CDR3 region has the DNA TGTGCCAGCAGCAGGCGCCTACAGGGGGTCGACGGGGAGCTGTTTTTT.

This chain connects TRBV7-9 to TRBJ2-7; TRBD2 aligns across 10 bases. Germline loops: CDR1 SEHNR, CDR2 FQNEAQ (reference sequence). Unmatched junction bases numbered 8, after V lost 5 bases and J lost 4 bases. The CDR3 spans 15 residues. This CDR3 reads CASSTALAGVYEQYF. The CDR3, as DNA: TGTGCCAGCAGCACCGCTCTAGCGGGGGTATACGAGCAGTACTTC.

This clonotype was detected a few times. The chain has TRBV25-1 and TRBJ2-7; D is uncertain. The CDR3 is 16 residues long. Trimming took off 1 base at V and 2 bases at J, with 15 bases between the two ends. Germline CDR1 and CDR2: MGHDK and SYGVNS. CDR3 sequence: CASSELGTLRPYEQYF. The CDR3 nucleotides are TGTGCCAGCAGTGAATTGGGAACTTTGCGACCCTACGAGCAGTACTTC.

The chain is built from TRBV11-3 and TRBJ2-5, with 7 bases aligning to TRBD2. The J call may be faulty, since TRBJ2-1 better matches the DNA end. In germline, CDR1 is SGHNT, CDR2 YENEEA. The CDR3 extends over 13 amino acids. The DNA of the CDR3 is TGTGCCAGCAGCTCAAGCGGGGTGGGTGAGCAGTTCTTC. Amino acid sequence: CASSSSGVGEQFF.

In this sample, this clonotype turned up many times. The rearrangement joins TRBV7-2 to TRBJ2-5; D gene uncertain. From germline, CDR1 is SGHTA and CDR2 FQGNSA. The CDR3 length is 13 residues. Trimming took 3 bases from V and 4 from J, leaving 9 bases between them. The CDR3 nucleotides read TGTGCCAGCAGCTTTGCATTAGGAGAGACCCAGTACTTC. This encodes CASSFALGETQYF. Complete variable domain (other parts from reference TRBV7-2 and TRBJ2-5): GAGVSQSPSNKVTEKGKDVELRCDPISGHTALYWYRQSLGQGLEFLIYFQGNSAPDKSGLPSDRFSAERTGGSVSTLTIQRTQQEDSAVYLCASSFALGETQYFGPGTRLLVL.

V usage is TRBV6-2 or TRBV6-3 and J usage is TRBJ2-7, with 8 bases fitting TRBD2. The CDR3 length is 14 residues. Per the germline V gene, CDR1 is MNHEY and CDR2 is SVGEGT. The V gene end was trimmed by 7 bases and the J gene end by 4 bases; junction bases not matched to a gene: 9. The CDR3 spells CASKTGTSSYEQYF. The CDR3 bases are TGTGCCAGCAAAACCGGGACTAGTTCTTACGAGCAGTACTTC.

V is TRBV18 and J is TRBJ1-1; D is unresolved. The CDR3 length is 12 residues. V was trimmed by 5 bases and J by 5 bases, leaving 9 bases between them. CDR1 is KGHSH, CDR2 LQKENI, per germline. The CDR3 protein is CASSSGETEAFF. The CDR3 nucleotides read TGTGCCAGCTCATCTGGGGAGACTGAAGCTTTCTTT.

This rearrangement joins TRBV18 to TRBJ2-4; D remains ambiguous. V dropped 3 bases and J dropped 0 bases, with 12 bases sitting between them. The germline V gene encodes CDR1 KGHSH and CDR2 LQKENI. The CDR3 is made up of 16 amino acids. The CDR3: CASSPDGWRAKNIQYF. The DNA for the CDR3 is TGTGCCAGCTCACCGGACGGATGGAGAGCCAAAAACATTCAGTACTTC.

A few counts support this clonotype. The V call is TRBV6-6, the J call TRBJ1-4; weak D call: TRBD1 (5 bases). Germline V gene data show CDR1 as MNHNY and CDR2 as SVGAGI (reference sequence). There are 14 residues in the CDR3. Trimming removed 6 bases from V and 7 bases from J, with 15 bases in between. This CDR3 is CASRIGLGGEKLFF. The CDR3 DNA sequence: TGTGCCAGCAGGATAGGGCTCGGGGGTGAAAAACTGTTTTTT.

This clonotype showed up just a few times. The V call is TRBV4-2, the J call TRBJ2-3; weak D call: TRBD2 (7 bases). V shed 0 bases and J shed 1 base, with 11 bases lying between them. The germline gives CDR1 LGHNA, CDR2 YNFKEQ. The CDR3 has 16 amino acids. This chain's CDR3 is CASSQDLGGGTDTQYF. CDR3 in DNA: TGTGCCAGCAGCCAAGATCTAGGGGGGGGCACAGATACGCAGTATTTT.

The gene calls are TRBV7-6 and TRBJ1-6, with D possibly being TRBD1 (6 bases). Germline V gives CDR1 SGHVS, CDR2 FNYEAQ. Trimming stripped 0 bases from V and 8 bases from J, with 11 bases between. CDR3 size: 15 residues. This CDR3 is CASSLATGGDSPLHF. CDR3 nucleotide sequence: TGTGCCAGCAGCTTAGCTACCGGGGGCGATTCACCCCTCCACTTT.

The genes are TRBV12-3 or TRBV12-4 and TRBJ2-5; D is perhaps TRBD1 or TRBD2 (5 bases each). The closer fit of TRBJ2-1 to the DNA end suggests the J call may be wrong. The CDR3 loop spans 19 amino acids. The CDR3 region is CASSSPSSADSGVYNEQFF. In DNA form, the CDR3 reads TGTGCCAGCAGTTCTCCCTCGAGCGCCGACAGCGGAGTTTACAATGAGCAGTTCTTC.

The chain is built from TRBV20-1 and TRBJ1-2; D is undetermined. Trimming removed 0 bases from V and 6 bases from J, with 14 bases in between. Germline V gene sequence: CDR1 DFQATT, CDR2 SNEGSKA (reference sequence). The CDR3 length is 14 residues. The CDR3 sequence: CSARELEGVNGYTF. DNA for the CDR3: TGCAGTGCTAGAGAATTGGAGGGCGTAAATGGCTACACCTTC.

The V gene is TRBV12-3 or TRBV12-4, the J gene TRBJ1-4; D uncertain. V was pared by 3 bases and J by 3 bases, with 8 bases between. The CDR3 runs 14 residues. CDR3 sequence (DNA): TGTGCCAGCAGTTTGGGCTCCTCTAATGAAAAACTGTTTTTT. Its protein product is CASSLGSSNEKLFF.

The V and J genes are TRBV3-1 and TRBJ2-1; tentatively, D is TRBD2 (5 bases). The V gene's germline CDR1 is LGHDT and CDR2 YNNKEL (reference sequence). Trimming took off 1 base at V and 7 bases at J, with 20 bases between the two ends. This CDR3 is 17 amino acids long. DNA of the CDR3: TGTGCCAGCAGCCAAGGAGGGTTTTGGCGTTCGGCGAATGAGCAGTTCTTC. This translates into CASSQGGFWRSANEQFF.

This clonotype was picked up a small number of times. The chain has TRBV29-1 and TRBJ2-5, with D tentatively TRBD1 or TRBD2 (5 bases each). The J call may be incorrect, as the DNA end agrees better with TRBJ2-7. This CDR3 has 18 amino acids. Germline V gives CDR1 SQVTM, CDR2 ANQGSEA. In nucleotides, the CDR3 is TGCAGCGTTGAATCCGCTGAAAGAGGGCAGGGAAACTCCTACGAGCAGTACTTC. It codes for CSVESAERGQGNSYEQYF.

CDR3 sequence reads: CSVRGGTSDYEQYF. For the CDR3, the DNA is TGCAGCGTTCGCGGGGGGACTTCAGACTACGAGCAGTACTTC. The chain combines TRBV29-1 with TRBJ2-7; 8 bases agree with TRBD2. This CDR3 is built from 14 residues. With 5 bases clipped from V and 3 bases from J, the junction kept 9 bases outside the gene matches. Germline V gene data show CDR1 as SQVTM and CDR2 as ANQGSEA.

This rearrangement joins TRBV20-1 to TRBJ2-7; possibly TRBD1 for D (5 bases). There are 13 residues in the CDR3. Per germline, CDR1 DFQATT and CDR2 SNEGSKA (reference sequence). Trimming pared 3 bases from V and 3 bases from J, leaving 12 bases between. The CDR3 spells CSASGGRVYEQYF. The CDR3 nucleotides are TGCAGTGCTAGTGGCGGCAGGGTCTACGAGCAGTACTTC.

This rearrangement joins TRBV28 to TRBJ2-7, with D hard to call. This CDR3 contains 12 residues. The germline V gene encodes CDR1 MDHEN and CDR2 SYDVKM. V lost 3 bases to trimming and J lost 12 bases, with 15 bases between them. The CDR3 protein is CASSLALEQRYF. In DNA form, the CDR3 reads TGTGCCAGCAGTTTGGCGCTGGAGCAGCGGTACTTC.

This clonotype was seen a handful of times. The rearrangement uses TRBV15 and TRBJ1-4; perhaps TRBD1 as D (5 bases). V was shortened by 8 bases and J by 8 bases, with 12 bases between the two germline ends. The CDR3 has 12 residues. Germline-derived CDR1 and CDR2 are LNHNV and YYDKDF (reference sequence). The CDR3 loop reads CATPAGTEKLFF. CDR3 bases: TGTGCCACCCCGGCAGGGACCGAAAAACTGTTTTTT. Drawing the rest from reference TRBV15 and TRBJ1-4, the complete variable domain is DAMVIQNPRYQVTQFGKPVTLSCSQTLNHNVMYWYQQKSSQAPKLLFHYYDKDFNNEADTPDNFQSRRPNTSFCFLDIRSPGLGDTAMYLCATPAGTEKLFFGSGTQLSVL.